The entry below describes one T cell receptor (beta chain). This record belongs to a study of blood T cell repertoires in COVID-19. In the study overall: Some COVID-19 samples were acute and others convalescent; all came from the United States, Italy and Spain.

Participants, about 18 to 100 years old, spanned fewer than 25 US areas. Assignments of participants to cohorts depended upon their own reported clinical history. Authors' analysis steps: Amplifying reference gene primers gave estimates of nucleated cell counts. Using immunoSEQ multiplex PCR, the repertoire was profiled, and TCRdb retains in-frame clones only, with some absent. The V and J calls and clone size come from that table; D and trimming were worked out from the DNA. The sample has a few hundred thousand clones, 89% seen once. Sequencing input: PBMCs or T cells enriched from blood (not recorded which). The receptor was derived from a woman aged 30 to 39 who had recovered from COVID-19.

Written as DNA, the CDR3 is TGTGCCAGCAGTTTTCACAGGGTAGAGACCCAGTACTTC. Its translation: CASSFHRVETQYF. J is TRBJ2-5 and V is TRBV12-3 or TRBV12-4; perhaps TRBD1 as D (6 bases). V was shortened by 3 bases and J by 4 bases, with 9 bases between the two germline ends. The CDR3 sequence is 13 residues long.